This T cell receptor (beta chain) was recovered during a study of monozygotic twins with inflammatory bowel disease. Researchers collected 2 to 2.5 ml of blood per donor. Whole blood, unsorted for T cells, was the source of total RNA. A total RNA quantity of about 4,000 ng went into each TCR library. TCRdb reprocessed the 5' RACE reads, keeping one entry per CDR3 protein, no DNA. This listing includes 85,000 to 110,000 distinct CDR3 sequences. About this clonotype: Its antigen is unidentified.

Findings and limits, study-wide: IBD patients showed reduced TCRbeta diversity (inverse Simpson) versus healthy co-twins.

CDR3 length: 15 amino acids. Germline V gene lookup returns CDR1 LGHNA and CDR2 YSLEER. The receptor comes from a human donor with ulcerative colitis or Crohn's disease, or a healthy co-twin of an affected twin (not recorded which). V gene TRBV4-3 combines with J gene TRBJ2-1; TCRdb reports TRBD2, a call that lacks DNA to check it against. The sequencing sample was made of blood. Here the CDR3 reads CASSQVGFPRDEQFF.